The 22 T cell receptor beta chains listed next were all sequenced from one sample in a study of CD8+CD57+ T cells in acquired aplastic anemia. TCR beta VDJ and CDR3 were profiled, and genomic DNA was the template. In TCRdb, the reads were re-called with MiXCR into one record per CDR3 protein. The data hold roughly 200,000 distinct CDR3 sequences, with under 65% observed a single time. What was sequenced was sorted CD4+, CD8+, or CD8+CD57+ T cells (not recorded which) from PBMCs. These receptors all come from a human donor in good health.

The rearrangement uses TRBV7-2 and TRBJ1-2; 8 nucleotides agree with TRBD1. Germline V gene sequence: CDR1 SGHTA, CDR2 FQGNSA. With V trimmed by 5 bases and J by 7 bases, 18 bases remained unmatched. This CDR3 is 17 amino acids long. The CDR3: CASSPPDRGVTEAGYTF. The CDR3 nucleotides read TGTGCCAGCAGCCCCCCCGACAGGGGAGTGACTGAAGCTGGCTACACCTTC.

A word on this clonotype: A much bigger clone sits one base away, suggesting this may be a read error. The CDR3 sequence is CASSLSNPKGEQYF. The CDR3 DNA reads as TGTGCCAGCAGTTTATCTAACCCGAAAGGCGAGCAGTACTTC. This rearrangement joins TRBV27 to TRBJ2-7, with D hard to call. Germline loops: CDR1 MNHEY, CDR2 SMNVEV (reference sequence). V gave up 0 bases and J gave up 6 bases, with 12 bases separating them. This CDR3 contains 14 residues.

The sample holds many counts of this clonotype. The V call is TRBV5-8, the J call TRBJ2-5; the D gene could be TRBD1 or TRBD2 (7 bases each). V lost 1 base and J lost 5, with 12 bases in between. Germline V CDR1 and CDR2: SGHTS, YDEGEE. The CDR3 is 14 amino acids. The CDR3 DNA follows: TGTGCCAGCAGCTTGCGACAGGGAGGGGAGACCCAGTACTTC. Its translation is CASSLRQGGETQYF.

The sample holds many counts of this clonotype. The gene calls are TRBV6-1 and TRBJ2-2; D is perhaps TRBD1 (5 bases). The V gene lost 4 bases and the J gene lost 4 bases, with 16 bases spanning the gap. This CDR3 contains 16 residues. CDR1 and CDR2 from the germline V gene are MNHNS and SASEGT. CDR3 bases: TGTGCCAGCAGTGGTTCTGTGGGGCACGGCACCGGGGAGCTGTTTTTT. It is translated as CASSGSVGHGTGELFF.

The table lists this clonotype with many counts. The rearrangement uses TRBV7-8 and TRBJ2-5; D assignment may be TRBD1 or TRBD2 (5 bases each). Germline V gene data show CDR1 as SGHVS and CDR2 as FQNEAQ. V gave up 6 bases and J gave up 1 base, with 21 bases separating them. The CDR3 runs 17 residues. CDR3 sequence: CASRKGKLDGAQETQYF. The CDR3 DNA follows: TGTGCCAGCAGAAAAGGGAAATTAGACGGGGCCCAAGAGACCCAGTACTTC.

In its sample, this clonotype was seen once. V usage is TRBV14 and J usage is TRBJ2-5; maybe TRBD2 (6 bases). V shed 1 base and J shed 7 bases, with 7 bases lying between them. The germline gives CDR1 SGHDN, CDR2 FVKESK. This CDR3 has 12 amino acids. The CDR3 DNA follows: TGTGCCAGCAGCCAAGGGGACTGGACCCAGTACTTC. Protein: CASSQGDWTQYF. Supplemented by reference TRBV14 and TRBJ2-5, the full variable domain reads EAGVTQFPSHSVIEKGQTVTLRCDPISGHDNLYWYRRVMGKEIKFLLHFVKESKQDESGMPNNRFLAERTGGTYSTLKVQPAELEDSGVYFCASSQGDWTQYFGPGTRLLVL.

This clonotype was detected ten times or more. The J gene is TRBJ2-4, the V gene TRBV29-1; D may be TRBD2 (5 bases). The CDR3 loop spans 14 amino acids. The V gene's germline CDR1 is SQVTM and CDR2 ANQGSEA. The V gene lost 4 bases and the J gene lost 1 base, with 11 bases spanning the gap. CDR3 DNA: TGCAGCGTTGTAAGCGGCTACGCCAAAAACATTCAGTACTTC. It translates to CSVVSGYAKNIQYF.

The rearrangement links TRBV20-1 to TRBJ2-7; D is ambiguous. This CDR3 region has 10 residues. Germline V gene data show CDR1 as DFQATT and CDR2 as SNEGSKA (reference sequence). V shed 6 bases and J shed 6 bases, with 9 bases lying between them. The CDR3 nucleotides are TGCAGTGCCCCCCTGTCCGAGCAGTACTTC. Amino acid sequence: CSAPLSEQYF.

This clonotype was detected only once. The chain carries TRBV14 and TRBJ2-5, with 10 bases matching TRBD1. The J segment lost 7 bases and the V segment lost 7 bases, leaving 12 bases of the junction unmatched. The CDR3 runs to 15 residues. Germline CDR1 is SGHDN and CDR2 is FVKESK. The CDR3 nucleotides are TGTGCCAGCACCCCGGGACAGGGGACGTTTGGGACCCAGTACTTC. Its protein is CASTPGQGTFGTQYF.

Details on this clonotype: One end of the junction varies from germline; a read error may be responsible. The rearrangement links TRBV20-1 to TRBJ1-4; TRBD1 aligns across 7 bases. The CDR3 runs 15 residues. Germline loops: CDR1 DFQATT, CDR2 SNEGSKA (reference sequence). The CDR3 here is CSARDQRQGNEKLFF. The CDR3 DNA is TGCAGCGCTAGAGACCAGAGACAGGGTAATGAAAAACTGTTTTTT.

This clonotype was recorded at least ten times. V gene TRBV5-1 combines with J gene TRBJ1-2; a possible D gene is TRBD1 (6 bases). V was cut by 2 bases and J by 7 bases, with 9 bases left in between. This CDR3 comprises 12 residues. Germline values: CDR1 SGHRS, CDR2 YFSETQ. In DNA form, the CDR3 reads TGCGCCAGCAGCTTCGAGGGGGGTGGCTACACCTTC. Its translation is CASSFEGGGYTF.

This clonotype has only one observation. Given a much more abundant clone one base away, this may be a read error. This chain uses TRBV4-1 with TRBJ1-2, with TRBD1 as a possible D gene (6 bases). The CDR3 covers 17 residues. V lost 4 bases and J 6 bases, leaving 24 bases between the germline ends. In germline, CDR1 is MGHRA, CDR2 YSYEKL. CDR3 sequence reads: CASSLRPRTVGADGYTF. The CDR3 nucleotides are TGCGCCAGCAGCCTACGCCCCAGGACAGTCGGGGCGGATGGCTACACCTTC.

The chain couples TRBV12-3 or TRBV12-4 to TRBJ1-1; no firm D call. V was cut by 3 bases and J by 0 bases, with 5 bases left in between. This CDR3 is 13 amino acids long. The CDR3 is CASSFDLNTEAFF. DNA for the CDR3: TGTGCCAGCAGTTTCGATCTGAACACTGAAGCTTTCTTT.

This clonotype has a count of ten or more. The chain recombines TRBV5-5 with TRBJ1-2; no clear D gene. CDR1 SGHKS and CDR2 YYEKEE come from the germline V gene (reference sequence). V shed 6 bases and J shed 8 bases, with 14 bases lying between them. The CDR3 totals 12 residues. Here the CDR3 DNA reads TGTGCCAGCACCCTAAAAGGAGGCGGCTACACCTTC. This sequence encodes CASTLKGGGYTF.

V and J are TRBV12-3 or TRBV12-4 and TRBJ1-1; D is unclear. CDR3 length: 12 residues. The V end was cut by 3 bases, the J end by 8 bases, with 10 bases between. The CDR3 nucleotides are TGTGCCAGCAGTTTCGCGGGAGGGGAAGCTTTCTTT. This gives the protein CASSFAGGEAFF.

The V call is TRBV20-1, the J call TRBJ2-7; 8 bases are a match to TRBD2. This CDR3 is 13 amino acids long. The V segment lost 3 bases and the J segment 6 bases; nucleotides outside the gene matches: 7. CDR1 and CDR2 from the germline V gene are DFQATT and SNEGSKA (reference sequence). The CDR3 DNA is TGCAGTGCTAGTCCAGCGGGAGCCGTCGAGCAGTACTTC. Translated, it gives CSASPAGAVEQYF.

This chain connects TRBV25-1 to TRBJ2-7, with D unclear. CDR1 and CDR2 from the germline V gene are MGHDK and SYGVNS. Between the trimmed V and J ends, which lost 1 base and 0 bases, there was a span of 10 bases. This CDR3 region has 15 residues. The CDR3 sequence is CASSESGSSSYEQYF. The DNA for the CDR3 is TGTGCCAGCAGTGAATCTGGGTCTAGCTCCTACGAGCAGTACTTC.

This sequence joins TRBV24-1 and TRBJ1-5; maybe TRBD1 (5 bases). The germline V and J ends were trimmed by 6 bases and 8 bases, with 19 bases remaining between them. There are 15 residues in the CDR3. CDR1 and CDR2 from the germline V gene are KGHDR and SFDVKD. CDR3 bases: TGTGCCACCAGTACCTCTGCAAGGGGAATGGAGCCCCAGCATTTT. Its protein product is CATSTSARGMEPQHF.

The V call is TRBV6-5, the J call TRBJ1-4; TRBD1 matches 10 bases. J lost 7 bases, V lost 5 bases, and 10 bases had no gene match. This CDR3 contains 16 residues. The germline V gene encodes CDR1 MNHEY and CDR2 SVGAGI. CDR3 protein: CASSRIPGTGAEKLFF. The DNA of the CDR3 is TGTGCCAGCAGTCGTATCCCCGGGACAGGGGCTGAAAAACTGTTTTTT.

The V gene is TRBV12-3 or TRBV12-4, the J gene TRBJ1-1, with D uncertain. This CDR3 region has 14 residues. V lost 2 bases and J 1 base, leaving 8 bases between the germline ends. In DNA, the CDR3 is TGTGCCAGCAGTTTAAGGCACGAGAACACTGAAGCTTTCTTT. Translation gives CASSLRHENTEAFF.

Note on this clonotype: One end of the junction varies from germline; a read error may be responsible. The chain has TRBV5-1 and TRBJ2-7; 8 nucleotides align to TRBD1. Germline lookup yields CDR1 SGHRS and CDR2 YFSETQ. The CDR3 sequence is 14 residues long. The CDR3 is CASSRDRSSYEQYF. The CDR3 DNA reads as TGTGCCAGCAGCCGGGACAGGAGCTCCTACGAGCAGTACTTC.

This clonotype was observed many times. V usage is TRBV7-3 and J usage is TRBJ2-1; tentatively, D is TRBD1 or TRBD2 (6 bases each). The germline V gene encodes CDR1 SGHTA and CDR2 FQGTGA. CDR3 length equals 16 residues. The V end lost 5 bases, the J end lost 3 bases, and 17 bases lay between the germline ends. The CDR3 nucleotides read TGTGCCAGCAGCCCCTTGGGGGGACAACACTACAATGAGCAGTTCTTC. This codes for CASSPLGGQHYNEQFF.